The 17 T cell receptor beta chains below all came from one sample that was sequenced in a study of blood T cell repertoires in COVID-19. Assay used: immunoSEQ multiplex PCR; TCRdb lists only in-frame clones, some missing. Of hundreds of thousands of clones in the sample, around 83% were seen once. What was sequenced was peripheral blood. The receptors here all came from a woman in her 50s with acute or convalescent COVID-19.

This chain joins TRBV19 and TRBJ2-3; 7 bases agree with TRBD2. Germline CDR1 and CDR2: LNHDA and SQIVND (reference sequence). The CDR3 length is 16 residues. The V gene end was trimmed by 6 bases and the J gene end by 2 bases; junction bases not matched to a gene: 11. The CDR3 spells CASSSGLEGFTDTQYF. CDR3 sequence (DNA): TGTGCCAGTAGCTCTGGACTAGAGGGCTTCACAGATACGCAGTATTTT. The whole variable domain, remainder taken from reference TRBV19 and TRBJ2-3, is DGGITQSPKYLFRKEGQNVTLSCEQNLNHDAMYWYRQDPGQGLRLIYYSQIVNDFQKGDIAEGYSVSREKKESFPLTVTSAQKNPTAFYLCASSSGLEGFTDTQYFGPGTRLTVL.

In this sample, this clone turned up a few times. The chain joins TRBV30 to TRBJ1-6; tentatively, D is TRBD1 (5 bases). Germline values: CDR1 GTSNPN, CDR2 SVGIG (reference sequence). The CDR3 sequence is 15 residues long. The V and J ends lost 6 bases and 4 bases respectively, with 16 bases between them. The CDR3 DNA sequence: TGTGCCTGTGGCGGGGGATTAATGTATAATTCACCCCTCCACTTT. This encodes CACGGGLMYNSPLHF.

CDR3 in amino acids: CASGPPRDRLNTGELFF. The CDR3 DNA follows: TGTGCCAGCGGTCCACCCCGGGACAGACTGAACACCGGGGAGCTGTTTTTT. This chain joins TRBV3-1 (or the pseudogene TRBV3-2) and TRBJ2-2; 7 bases are a match to TRBD1. Germline V gene data show CDR1 as LGHDT and CDR2 as YNNKEL (reference sequence). The trim removed 8 bases at V and 1 base at J, leaving 13 bases unmatched. The CDR3 runs 17 residues.

The V call is TRBV27, the J call TRBJ2-7; 8 positions agree with TRBD1. The CDR3 totals 15 residues. V was clipped by 6 bases and J by 2 bases; unmatched bases: 9. Germline-derived CDR1 and CDR2 are MNHEY and SMNVEV (reference sequence). The CDR3 protein is CASSSLGTGTYEQYF. In nucleotides, the CDR3 is TGTGCCAGCAGCTCGTTAGGGACAGGTACCTACGAGCAGTACTTC.

This chain links TRBV12-3 or TRBV12-4 with TRBJ2-1, with 8 bases that match TRBD2. V shed 3 bases, J shed 8 bases, and the junction held 3 bases outside the gene matches. The CDR3 has 13 amino acids. The CDR3 protein is CASSFREGDEQFF. The DNA for the CDR3 is TGTGCCAGCAGTTTCCGGGAGGGCGATGAGCAGTTCTTC.

The V and J genes are TRBV5-1 and TRBJ2-3; the D gene is possibly TRBD2 (7 bases). The V end lost 5 bases, the J end lost 0 bases, and 19 bases lay between the germline ends. This CDR3 comprises 17 residues. CDR1 SGHRS and CDR2 YFSETQ come from the germline V gene. CDR3 DNA: TGCGCCAGCAGGCCCGGGGGGCGCATCCGAAGCACAGATACGCAGTATTTT. This codes for CASRPGGRIRSTDTQYF.

This clone is a singleton in its sample. The chain employs TRBV11-2 and TRBJ2-3, with TRBD2 matching over 11 bases. Germline CDR1 SGHAT, CDR2 FQNNGV. V dropped 5 bases and J dropped 5; count of bases not matched to a gene: 12. The CDR3 has 17 residues. DNA for the CDR3: TGTGCCAGCAGCCAATTTATACTAGCGGGAGTGGTAGATACGCAGTATTTT. The encoded protein is CASSQFILAGVVDTQYF.

This clone was observed once. The chain employs TRBV28 and TRBJ1-5; D remains unclear. The CDR3 length is 16 residues. CDR1 and CDR2 from the germline V gene are MDHEN and SYDVKM. The V and J ends lost 1 base and 7 bases respectively, with 17 bases between them. The CDR3 nucleotides read TGTGCCAGCAGTTTATCGTCGCGCCCTTTGGGCCAGCCCCAGCATTTT. Its translation: CASSLSSRPLGQPQHF. Looking up the rest from reference TRBV28 and TRBJ1-5 gives the full variable domain: DVKVTQSSRYLVKRTGEKVFLECVQDMDHENMFWYRQDPGLGLRLIYFSYDVKMKEKGDIPEGYSVSREKKERFSLILESASTNQTSMYLCASSLSSRPLGQPQHFGDGTRLSIL.

The chain combines TRBV6-4 with TRBJ1-2, with unresolved D. CDR3 length: 13 residues. Germline CDR1 is MRHNA and CDR2 is SNTAGT. Between the trimmed V and J ends, which lost 0 bases and 11 bases, there was a span of 13 bases. DNA for the CDR3: TGTGCCAGCAGTGACTCGGAAATGGGAGAGTACACCTTC. Translated: CASSDSEMGEYTF.

The CDR3 bases are TGTGCCAGCAGGGTAGCGGGAGGAGAGACCCAGTACTTC. Translation gives CASRVAGGETQYF. The chain is built from TRBV5-4 and TRBJ2-5; 10 nucleotides align to TRBD2. V shed 5 bases, J shed 4 bases, and the junction held 2 bases outside the gene matches. CDR1 and CDR2 (germline): SGHNT, YYREEE (reference sequence). This CDR3 has 13 amino acids.

The J gene is TRBJ2-6, the V gene TRBV19; 8 nucleotides line up with TRBD1. CDR3 length equals 15 residues. In germline, CDR1 is LNHDA, CDR2 SQIVND (reference sequence). Trimming cost V 6 bases and J 3 bases; bases outside gene matches: 4. The chain's CDR3 is CASRATGGGANVLTF. In DNA form, the CDR3 reads TGTGCCAGTAGGGCCACAGGGGGTGGGGCCAACGTCCTGACTTTC.

This sequence joins TRBV2 and TRBJ2-7; tentative D call: TRBD1 (5 bases). Germline V gives CDR1 SNHLY, CDR2 FYNNEI. The V end was cut by 1 base, the J end by 2 bases, with 15 bases between. The CDR3 runs 16 residues. CDR3 DNA sequence: TGTGCCAGCAGTGAAGGCCAAGGGGATAGGGCCTACGAGCAGTACTTC. It specifies CASSEGQGDRAYEQYF.

The chain combines TRBV30 with TRBJ1-2; D perhaps matches TRBD1 (6 bases). Trimming cost V 2 bases and J 2 bases, with 12 bases left between them. There are 14 residues in the CDR3. Germline CDR1 is GTSNPN and CDR2 is SVGIG (reference sequence). This CDR3 is CAWSRPGTNYGYTF. The DNA for the CDR3 is TGTGCCTGGAGTCGTCCGGGGACAAACTATGGCTACACCTTC.

The V call is TRBV24-1, the J call TRBJ2-1, with TRBD2 identical over 11 bases. Per germline, CDR1 KGHDR and CDR2 SFDVKD. The ends lost 5 bases at V and 5 bases at J; junction bases unmatched: 7. There are 16 residues in the CDR3. CDR3: CATSGFSGRANNEQFF. In DNA, the CDR3 is TGTGCCACCAGTGGTTTTAGCGGGAGGGCCAACAATGAGCAGTTCTTC.

This clone was recorded once. The chain joins TRBV5-1 to TRBJ2-7, with TRBD2 as a possible D gene (6 bases). Trimming shortened V by 4 bases and J by 2 bases, and 13 bases separated the two germline ends. CDR3 size: 14 residues. Germline CDR1 reads SGHRS; CDR2 reads YFSETQ. In DNA form, the CDR3 reads TGCGCCAGCAGCCGGGGGTTTCTGACCTACGAGCAGTACTTC. It codes for CASSRGFLTYEQYF.

Comment on this clone: Other DNA variants within this sample encode the same CDR3. This sequence joins TRBV4-1 and TRBJ2-3; possible D gene TRBD1, 5 bases. With 1 base removed from V and 2 bases from J, the gap between germline ends came to 10 bases. CDR1 MGHRA and CDR2 YSYEKL come from the germline V gene. This CDR3 region has 15 residues. The CDR3 DNA reads TGCGCCAGCAGCCAAGGTGGCAGGGACACAGATACGCAGTATTTT. Translation: CASSQGGRDTDTQYF.

This chain uses TRBV6-5 with TRBJ2-2; D ambiguous. V lost 6 bases to trimming and J lost 2 bases, with 4 bases between them. The CDR3 contains 12 residues. CDR1 MNHEY and CDR2 SVGAGI come from the germline V gene. The CDR3 sequence is CASSRNTGELFF. CDR3 sequence (DNA): TGTGCCAGCAGCCGTAACACCGGGGAGCTGTTTTTT.